This T cell receptor beta chain was captured by sequencing in a study of T cell responses to AZD1222 COVID-19 vaccine. Trimming cost V 0 bases and J 4 bases; bases outside gene matches: 19. The CDR3 runs to 21 residues. Germline V CDR1 and CDR2: LGHNA, YNFKEQ. Repertoires were generated with immunoSEQ multiplex PCR, while TCRdb's copy carries only in-frame clones and drops some. The data show roughly 100,000 clones, less than 95% seen once. With regard to this clone: Its antigen is as yet unknown.

Study results and limitations: Donors were chiefly white British, with a greater number of females, and clonal diversity was perhaps underestimated.

Specimen: peripheral blood, collected on day 0 of AZD1222 vaccination. The genes are TRBV4-2 and TRBJ2-2, with 8 bases that match TRBD2. The receptor was isolated from an adult in good health. The CDR3 here is CASSQDTGAGDLIRVTGELFF. In DNA, the CDR3 is TGTGCCAGCAGCCAAGACACCGGAGCGGGGGACCTCATCCGAGTCACCGGGGAGCTGTTTTTT.